A selection of T cell receptor beta chains follows, all from one sample in a study of fetal regulatory T cell absence and autoimmunity. Measured with immunoSEQ multiplex PCR; TCRdb has only the in-frame clones, and not every one. The data show around 100,000 clones, around 72% seen once. Specimen: pancreas tissue. The receptors come from a male donor with IPEX syndrome. The conserved cysteine and the conserved F or W are not part of the CDR3 here.

v_call	j_call	cdr3_aa
TRBV10-3	TRBJ2-3	AISESTRLAGASSTDTQY
TRBV5-6	TRBJ1-3	ASSPGPSGNTIY
TRBV6-5	TRBJ1-5	ASSYRQGNQPQH
TRBV6-1	TRBJ1-1	ASSEWGTQNTEAF
TRBV5-1	TRBJ2-3	ASSLGALASYTDTQY
TRBV11-2	TRBJ1-2	ASSLVQGAYGYT
TRBV27	TRBJ2-5	ASSLGTQETQY
TRBV5-1	TRBJ2-7	ASSLRGPYEQY
TRBV7-9	TRBJ1-1	ASSSPSALNTEAF
TRBV6-9	TRBJ1-2	ASSFFGAPSGYT
TRBV2	TRBJ2-7	ASRGLAHYEQY
TRBV4-3	TRBJ2-2	ASSPRGGRFTGELF
TRBV6-5	TRBJ1-1	ASSYSGVSNTEAF
TRBV6-1	TRBJ2-2	ASSEAGRAGVNTGELF
TRBV19	TRBJ2-7	ASSIAAGGPYEQY
TRBV4-1	TRBJ2-1	ASSQLADNEQF
TRBV14	TRBJ2-3	ASRHLAGGPTQY
TRBV5-4	TRBJ2-3	ASSLDAGGWTDTQY
TRBV13	TRBJ2-7	ASSLGGSGVFSYEQY
TRBV27	TRBJ1-2	ASSLGHNYGYT
TRBV11-3	TRBJ2-7	ASSPRGGKDEQY
TRBV7-2	TRBJ2-3	ASSLAGGTGTQY
TRBV5-4	TRBJ2-3	ASSFDGLHRNTQY
TRBV4-1	TRBJ2-7	ASSQVQGGVYEQY